This T cell receptor (beta chain) was found in a study of CD8 T cells in ankylosing spondylitis. In TCRdb, the 5' RACE reads were re-called with MiXCR into one record per CDR3 protein. Counted here are approximately 440,000 distinct CDR3 sequences, approximately 17% occurring once; the ten biggest clones make up over 0.9%. This clonotype was counted between two and nine times. Its target is not known. Study-wide results and caveats: A TCR beta motif made of about 8 highly homologous variants seemed typical of ankylosing spondylitis blood.

Trimming stripped 7 bases from V and 4 bases from J, with 4 bases between. The CDR3 is made up of 11 amino acids. The sequence was obtained from a male donor with ankylosing spondylitis. The specimen sequenced was blood, either unsorted or a sorted T cell fraction (not recorded which). The chain employs TRBV12-3 or TRBV12-4 and TRBJ1-4, with no clear D. CDR3 bases: TGTGCCAGCACCAGTAATGAAAAACTGTTTTTT. Protein sequence: CASTSNEKLFF.